This T cell receptor beta chain was profiled in a study of blood T cell repertoires in COVID-19. Germline CDR1 reads KGHDR; CDR2 reads SFDVKD. This CDR3 spans 15 amino acids. Trimming stripped 3 bases from V and 8 bases from J, with 15 bases between. Assay: immunoSEQ multiplex PCR; the TCRdb copy retains only in-frame clones and omits some. The sample records a few hundred thousand clones, around 87% being singletons. Sequencing was carried out using peripheral blood. This receptor was obtained from a woman in her forties or fifties who had recovered from COVID-19. The chain uses TRBV24-1 and TRBJ1-4; D unclear. As DNA, the CDR3 is TGTGCCACCAGTGATCCCCGGGAGGCGAGAGAAAAACTGTTTTTT. Encoded protein: CATSDPREAREKLFF.